A single sample is the source of the 20 T cell receptor beta chains below, sequenced in a study of blood T cells in healthy people across ages. Together with a sample-barcoded 5' primer, a J-beta primer mix was included in a second PCR lasting about 6 to 11 cycles. TCRdb itself ran the 5' RACE reads through MiXCR, one entry per CDR3 protein. The data contain fewer than 1,000,000 distinct CDR3 sequences, around 42% of them singletons. Sequencing was done on a sample of blood. Receptors were obtained from a man in his 60s in good health.

Only one count was recorded for this clonotype. This chain joins TRBV3-1 and TRBJ2-3; possibly TRBD1 for D (6 bases). V was trimmed by 6 bases and J by 2 bases, leaving 12 bases between them. The CDR3 sequence is 14 residues long. Germline lookup yields CDR1 LGHDT and CDR2 YNNKEL (reference sequence). The CDR3 loop reads CASSPGHFTDTQYF. Written as DNA, the CDR3 is TGTGCCAGCAGTCCGGGACACTTCACAGATACGCAGTATTTT.

CDR3 protein: CAISLAGDVGEQFF. The CDR3 DNA is TGTGCCATCAGTTTAGCGGGGGATGTTGGTGAGCAGTTCTTC. V gene TRBV10-3 combines with J gene TRBJ2-1, with 9 bases matching TRBD2. The CDR3 loop spans 14 amino acids. Germline loops: CDR1 ENHRY, CDR2 SYGVKD. V lost 5 bases and J lost 9; bases outside the gene matches: 8.

A word on this clonotype: A read error may produce the germline difference seen at one junction end. The genes are TRBV5-4 and TRBJ1-2, with 7 bases identical to TRBD1. Looked up from germline, CDR1 is SGHNT and CDR2 is YYREEE (reference sequence). The CDR3 spans 13 residues. The CDR3 loop is CASSPTGKDGHTF. The CDR3, as DNA: TGTGCCAGCAGCCCGACAGGGAAGGATGGCCACACCTTC.

Concerning this clonotype: Mismatch with germline at one junction end may stem from a read error. This chain connects TRBV7-2 to TRBJ1-4; the D is unclear. The CDR3 runs to 13 residues. The germline CDR1 and CDR2 sequences are SGHTA and FQGNSA. CDR3 sequence (DNA): TGTGCCAGCAGCCGGAGCCCTAATGAAAATCTGTTTTTT. Translation: CASSRSPNENLFF.

This clonotype was recorded a few times. The genes are TRBV4-1 and TRBJ2-7, with D perhaps matching TRBD1 (5 bases). The CDR3 consists of 14 residues. Germline-derived CDR1 and CDR2 are MGHRA and YSYEKL. Trimming pared 4 bases from V and 0 bases from J, leaving 10 bases between. CDR3 sequence: CASSRVGASYEQYF. Written as DNA, the CDR3 is TGCGCCAGCAGCCGCGTAGGGGCCTCCTACGAGCAGTACTTC.

This clonotype was observed a few times. The genes are TRBV20-1 and TRBJ2-1; 9 nucleotides match TRBD2. Looked up from germline, CDR1 is DFQATT and CDR2 is SNEGSKA (reference sequence). This CDR3 is built from 13 residues. J was trimmed by 10 bases and V by 4 bases; bases with no gene match: 8. CDR3 protein: CSAITSGRDEQFF. CDR3 coding DNA: TGCAGTGCTATTACTAGCGGGCGGGACGAGCAGTTCTTC.

This clonotype has a handful of counts. The chain links TRBV20-1 to TRBJ2-7, with D perhaps matching TRBD1 (6 bases). The CDR3 runs 11 residues. V was trimmed by 3 bases and J by 5 bases, leaving 8 bases between them. CDR1 is DFQATT, CDR2 SNEGSKA, per germline (reference sequence). CDR3: CSASRDNEQYF. The CDR3, as DNA: TGCAGTGCTAGCAGGGACAACGAGCAGTACTTC.

The rearrangement uses TRBV2 and TRBJ2-5; perhaps TRBD2 as D (6 bases). The CDR3 consists of 15 residues. V lost 3 bases to trimming and J lost 2 bases, with 13 bases between them. Looked up from germline, CDR1 is SNHLY and CDR2 is FYNNEI. The CDR3 loop reads CASSDTAGLQETQYF. CDR3 sequence (DNA): TGTGCCAGCAGTGACACGGCGGGGTTGCAAGAGACCCAGTACTTC.

DNA for the CDR3: TGTGCCAGCAGGTCGTGGGGGGGCCAGGGAGATACGCAGTATTTT. Protein product: CASRSWGGQGDTQYF. The genes are TRBV6-6 and TRBJ2-3, with a possible D match to TRBD2 (7 bases). The CDR3 is 15 amino acids. Trimming took off 6 bases at V and 5 bases at J, with 18 bases between the two ends. The germline V gene encodes CDR1 MNHNY and CDR2 SVGAGI (reference sequence).

This clonotype appeared a few times. The genes are TRBV14 and TRBJ2-7; D uncertain. V lost 1 base and J lost 8, with 9 bases in between. Per the germline V gene, CDR1 is SGHDN and CDR2 is FVKESK. This CDR3 comprises 12 residues. CDR3 sequence reads: CASSQVGFKQYF. CDR3 sequence (DNA): TGTGCCAGCAGCCAAGTTGGGTTCAAGCAGTACTTC.

This chain links TRBV15 with TRBJ2-1; a weak D match, TRBD2 (7 bases). Germline CDR1 reads LNHNV; CDR2 reads YYDKDF (reference sequence). The CDR3 contains 14 residues. V dropped 5 bases and J dropped 4 bases, with 12 bases sitting between them. The CDR3 DNA reads as TGTGCCACCAGCGGGGGGGCGGTTTACAATGAGCAGTTCTTC. Its translation: CATSGGAVYNEQFF.

The J gene is TRBJ2-1, the V gene TRBV4-3, with 13 bases that match TRBD2. Germline V gene data show CDR1 as LGHNA and CDR2 as YSLEER. The CDR3 runs 17 residues. Trimming at V came to 6 bases and at J to 0 bases, leaving 5 bases not matched to a gene. The DNA for the CDR3 is TGCGCCAGCAGTCCTCGGACTAGCGGGGGCTCCTACAATGAGCAGTTCTTC. Its translation is CASSPRTSGGSYNEQFF.

This chain connects TRBV2 to TRBJ2-5; 9 bases are shared with TRBD1. V was clipped by 3 bases and J by 4 bases; unmatched bases: 3. Looked up from germline, CDR1 is SNHLY and CDR2 is FYNNEI. The CDR3 is 14 residues long. CDR3 nucleotide sequence: TGTGCCAGCAGTGATTGGACAGGGGTAGAGACCCAGTACTTC. Its protein product is CASSDWTGVETQYF. Complete variable domain (other parts from reference TRBV2 and TRBJ2-5): EPEVTQTPSHQVTQMGQEVILRCVPISNHLYFYWYRQILGQKVEFLVSFYNNEISEKSEIFDDQFSVERPDGSNFTLKIRSTKLEDSAMYFCASSDWTGVETQYFGPGTRLLVL.

This clonotype has at least ten counts. This chain uses TRBV30 with TRBJ1-6; D is ambiguous. Trimming left V 5 bases short and J 2 bases short, with 13 bases between. CDR3 length equals 15 residues. Germline CDR1 reads GTSNPN; CDR2 reads SVGIG (reference sequence). The DNA for the CDR3 is TGTGCCTGGTCCTCCGGGAGGGCCTATAATTCACCCCTCCACTTT. Its translation: CAWSSGRAYNSPLHF.

This clonotype has more than one count but fewer than ten. The chain recombines TRBV5-1 with TRBJ1-6; D remains ambiguous. The germline gives CDR1 SGHRS, CDR2 YFSETQ. CDR3 size: 14 residues. The V end lost 0 bases, the J end lost 5 bases, and 6 bases lay between the germline ends. Here the CDR3 reads CASSLALDNSPLHF. CDR3 DNA: TGCGCCAGCAGCTTGGCTCTCGATAATTCACCCCTCCACTTT.

The chain employs TRBV28 and TRBJ2-7; 7 bases align to TRBD2. Per germline, CDR1 MDHEN and CDR2 SYDVKM. The CDR3 extends over 10 amino acids. The CDR3 DNA reads TGTGCTAGGCGGGGGAGCGAGCAGTACTTC. This encodes CARRGSEQYF.

This clonotype occurred a few times. V gene TRBV12-5 combines with J gene TRBJ2-1; TRBD1 matches at 9 bases. CDR3 size: 15 residues. After removal of 6 bases from V and 7 bases from J, the junction contained 10 bases not matched to a gene. Germline V lookup: CDR1 LGHNT, CDR2 FRNRAP. In DNA, the CDR3 is TGTGCTAGTGGCTCCGGGACAGGGCAGTCAAATGAGCAGTTCTTC. It encodes CASGSGTGQSNEQFF.

This clonotype was recorded a few times. J is TRBJ1-2 and V is TRBV3-1, with a tentative D call TRBD1 (5 bases). Germline-derived CDR1 and CDR2 are LGHDT and YNNKEL (reference sequence). Trimming pared 6 bases from V and 10 bases from J, leaving 18 bases between. This CDR3 has 13 amino acids. CDR3 nucleotide sequence: TGTGCCAGCAGTCCTTCCGGGACTCAGGACTACACCTTC. Amino acid sequence: CASSPSGTQDYTF.

The chain combines TRBV2 with TRBJ1-5; D is possibly TRBD1 (5 bases). CDR3 size: 14 residues. Trimming left V 6 bases short and J 3 bases short, with 12 bases between. Germline V CDR1 and CDR2: SNHLY, FYNNEI. CDR3: CASRYTGNNQPQHF. The CDR3 region has the DNA TGTGCCAGCAGATACACAGGAAACAATCAGCCCCAGCATTTT. Variable domain in full (rest from reference TRBV2 and TRBJ1-5): EPEVTQTPSHQVTQMGQEVILRCVPISNHLYFYWYRQILGQKVEFLVSFYNNEISEKSEIFDDQFSVERPDGSNFTLKIRSTKLEDSAMYFCASRYTGNNQPQHFGDGTRLSIL.

In regard to this clonotype: One junction end does not reproduce the germline sequence, and a read error may be involved. The chain is built from TRBV20-1 and TRBJ1-6, with D perhaps matching TRBD1 (5 bases). Germline lookup yields CDR1 DFQATT and CDR2 SNEGSKA (reference sequence). The CDR3 covers 13 residues. The CDR3 sequence is CGARDVGRSPLHF. Here the CDR3 DNA reads TGCGGTGCTAGAGATGTGGGGCGTTCACCCCTCCACTTT.